These 31 T cell receptor beta chains came from one sample sequenced in a study of Ad26.COV2.S vaccination and SARS-CoV-2 variants. Treatment described: about 20 received Ad26.COV2.S at low or high dose, single or two shots; a few received placebo; per-sample allocation not given. Sampling took place 63 days after the first vaccine or placebo injection. The method was immunoSEQ multiplex PCR; TCRdb's version includes in-frame clones alone and lacks a portion of them. This table has under 600,000 clones, 80% to 90% appearing once. The sample in question was peripheral blood, obtained in a trial of Ad26.COV2.S vaccine versus placebo. The source of these receptors is a person aged 18-65 years who received the Ad26.COV2.S COVID-19 vaccine or a placebo.

The chain employs TRBV11-1 and TRBJ1-1, with D perhaps matching TRBD1 (6 bases). V was shortened by 8 bases and J by 0 bases, with 16 bases between the two germline ends. Germline assignment: CDR1 SGHAT and CDR2 FQDESV (reference sequence). The CDR3 has 15 amino acids. CDR3 protein: CASGGRNTMNTEAFF. CDR3 in DNA: TGTGCCAGCGGGGGCAGGAATACCATGAACACTGAAGCTTTCTTT. The full variable domain, with the rest looked up from reference TRBV11-1 and TRBJ1-1, is EAEVAQSPRYKITEKSQAVAFWCDPISGHATLYWYRQILGQGPELLVQFQDESVVDDSQLPKDRFSAERLKGVDSTLKIQPAELGDSAMYLCASGGRNTMNTEAFFGQGTRLTVV.

This chain joins TRBV3-1 (or the pseudogene TRBV3-2) and TRBJ2-1, with 11 positions matching TRBD1. Per the germline V gene, CDR1 is LGHDT and CDR2 is YNNKEL (reference sequence). CDR3 length equals 18 residues. The junction had 10 bases not matched to a gene; V was cut back by 4 bases and J by 2 bases. The CDR3 here is CASSLGGRGQGAYNEQFF. CDR3 sequence (DNA): TGTGCCAGCAGCCTGGGAGGGCGGGGACAGGGGGCCTACAATGAGCAGTTCTTC.

The V and J genes are TRBV9 and TRBJ1-1; 7 bases agree with TRBD1. CDR1 and CDR2 (germline): SGDLS, YYNGEE. The CDR3 has 14 residues. Trimming took 2 bases from V and 2 from J; bases not matched to a gene: 3. In nucleotides, the CDR3 is TGTGCCAGCAGCGTCCGGGACAGCAACACTGAAGCTTTCTTT. Protein: CASSVRDSNTEAFF.

The J gene is TRBJ2-1, the V gene TRBV11-2, with TRBD2 identical over 7 bases. This CDR3 region has 16 residues. Germline CDR1 is SGHAT and CDR2 is FQNNGV. Trimming cost V 1 base and J 2 bases; bases outside gene matches: 5. In DNA, the CDR3 is TGTGCCAGCAGCTTAGCGGTAGCGGGCCCCTACAATGAGCAGTTCTTC. This translates into CASSLAVAGPYNEQFF.

J is TRBJ1-5 and V is TRBV11-3; D is possibly TRBD1 (5 bases). The CDR3 loop spans 17 amino acids. Trimming left V 7 bases short and J 7 bases short, with 26 bases between. The germline V gene encodes CDR1 SGHNT and CDR2 YENEEA. In nucleotides, the CDR3 is TGTGCCAGCACGATAGTCAGGTCGCAGGGCGCCGGACAGCCCCAGCATTTT. Translating it yields CASTIVRSQGAGQPQHF.

This chain uses TRBV14 with TRBJ2-3, with D tentatively TRBD1 (6 bases). Trimming removed 1 base from V and 3 bases from J, with 17 bases in between. The CDR3 contains 17 residues. Germline-derived CDR1 and CDR2 are SGHDN and FVKESK. CDR3 nucleotide sequence: TGTGCCAGCAGCCAAGTGGATTGGGGGCGTGGGACAGATACGCAGTATTTT. Translating gives CASSQVDWGRGTDTQYF.

V usage is TRBV2 and J usage is TRBJ2-5; D is perhaps TRBD1 (6 bases). Trimming removed 8 bases at V and 2 bases at J, with 12 bases between. CDR1 and CDR2 from the germline V gene are SNHLY and FYNNEI. The length of the CDR3 is 13 residues. This CDR3 reads CASSDRIQETQYF. The CDR3 bases are TGTGCCAGCTCGGACAGAATTCAAGAGACCCAGTACTTC.

J is TRBJ2-1 and V is TRBV7-9, with D unresolved. Germline V gene data show CDR1 as SEHNR and CDR2 as FQNEAQ (reference sequence). The V end was cut by 5 bases, the J end by 6 bases, with 11 bases between. The CDR3 runs 13 residues. In DNA form, the CDR3 reads TGTGCCAGCAGCCGAGGACGTATCAATGAGCAGTTCTTC. Its protein product is CASSRGRINEQFF.

This clone has just one count. The V gene is TRBV6-1, the J gene TRBJ1-1; D uncertain. This CDR3 contains 14 residues. V gave up 3 bases and J gave up 1 base, with 9 bases separating them. Per the germline V gene, CDR1 is MNHNS and CDR2 is SASEGT. The CDR3: CASSEATENTEAFF. CDR3 DNA sequence: TGTGCCAGCAGTGAGGCTACAGAGAACACTGAAGCTTTCTTT.

In its sample, this clone was seen once. Other DNA sequences in this sample translate to the same CDR3. J is TRBJ2-7 and V is TRBV6-5; D is uncertain. The CDR3 totals 13 residues. The germline V gene encodes CDR1 MNHEY and CDR2 SVGAGI. With 2 bases removed from V and 2 bases from J, the gap between germline ends came to 7 bases. As DNA, the CDR3 is TGTGCCAGCAGTTACAGCACCGCCTACGAGCAGTACTTC. Translated, it gives CASSYSTAYEQYF.

This rearrangement joins TRBV5-1 to TRBJ2-3; 8 nucleotides line up with TRBD1. The CDR3 sequence is 14 residues long. The J segment lost 4 bases and the V segment lost 2 bases, leaving 3 bases of the junction unmatched. Germline values: CDR1 SGHRS, CDR2 YFSETQ. This CDR3 is CASSFDRGADTQYF. The CDR3 nucleotides are TGCGCCAGCAGCTTTGACAGGGGCGCAGATACGCAGTATTTT.

In its sample, this clone was seen many times. The gene calls are TRBV25-1 and TRBJ1-1, with TRBD1 matching 9 bases. J gave up 2 bases and V 5 bases, and 12 bases lay outside the gene matches. The CDR3 has 17 residues. The germline CDR1 and CDR2 sequences are MGHDK and SYGVNS. Written as DNA, the CDR3 is TGTGCCAGCAGTCATTCCGGGACAGGGCTTAGTAACACTGAAGCTTTCTTT. Translated: CASSHSGTGLSNTEAFF.

V and J are TRBV6-6 and TRBJ2-7; D might be TRBD2 (6 bases). Germline assignment: CDR1 MNHNY and CDR2 SVGAGI (reference sequence). This CDR3 is built from 14 residues. The V and J ends lost 6 bases and 2 bases respectively, with 14 bases between them. For the CDR3, the DNA is TGTGCCAGCAGCCGCCGGGAGAGAGCCTACGAGCAGTACTTC. This gives the protein CASSRRERAYEQYF.

V gene TRBV9 combines with J gene TRBJ1-1; the D is unclear. Trimming cost V 2 bases and J 3 bases, with 8 bases left between them. Germline CDR1 reads SGDLS; CDR2 reads YYNGEE. The CDR3 covers 13 residues. The CDR3 DNA follows: TGTGCCAGCAGCGTTTCCCCAGACACTGAAGCTTTCTTT. This translates into CASSVSPDTEAFF.

The chain employs TRBV7-3 and TRBJ2-6; no clear D. The ends were cut back, 3 bases at V and 2 bases at J, with 8 bases in the middle. Germline CDR1 is SGHTA and CDR2 is FQGTGA. This CDR3 is built from 15 residues. The CDR3 DNA reads TGTGCCAGCAGCTTCCTGAATCCTGGGGCCAACGTCCTGACTTTC. It yields the protein CASSFLNPGANVLTF. Full variable domain (outside the CDR3, taken from reference TRBV7-3 and TRBJ2-6): GAGVSQTPSNKVTEKGKYVELRCDPISGHTALYWYRQSLGQGPEFLIYFQGTGAADDSGLPNDRFFAVRPEGSVSTLKIQRTERGDSAVYLCASSFLNPGANVLTFGAGSRLTVL.

J is TRBJ2-1 and V is TRBV7-2; D is unresolved. In germline, CDR1 is SGHTA, CDR2 FQGNSA. This CDR3 comprises 12 residues. V was cut by 2 bases and J by 9 bases, with 8 bases left in between. The CDR3 reads CASSLSRFEQFF. The CDR3 bases are TGTGCCAGCAGCTTATCTCGGTTTGAGCAGTTCTTC.

The J gene is TRBJ1-2, the V gene TRBV2; D is possibly TRBD1 (5 bases). This CDR3 has 13 residues. Germline CDR1 is SNHLY and CDR2 is FYNNEI. V gave up 5 bases and J gave up 10 bases, with 17 bases separating them. The CDR3 here is CASSLRDFPHYTF. The CDR3 nucleotides are TGTGCCAGCAGTCTCCGGGACTTCCCCCACTACACCTTC.

The chain is built from TRBV29-1 and TRBJ1-1; TRBD1 is a possible D gene (5 bases). Germline CDR1 reads SQVTM; CDR2 reads ANQGSEA. V lost 3 bases and J 3 bases, leaving 14 bases between the germline ends. The CDR3 runs to 14 residues. CDR3 DNA: TGCAGCGTTGACAGGCGGGGGGTCTACACTGAAGCTTTCTTT. Its translation is CSVDRRGVYTEAFF. Using reference TRBV29-1 and TRBJ1-1 for the parts outside the CDR3, the full variable domain is SAVISQKPSRDICQRGTSLTIQCQVDSQVTMMFWYRQQPGQSLTLIATANQGSEATYESGFVIDKFPISRPNLTFSTLTVSNMSPEDSSIYLCSVDRRGVYTEAFFGQGTRLTVV.

The chain has TRBV5-1 and TRBJ1-3, with 7 bases lining up with TRBD1. Germline V gives CDR1 SGHRS, CDR2 YFSETQ. Trimming removed 0 bases from V and 4 bases from J; junction bases left unmatched: 4. The CDR3 has 15 amino acids. CDR3 sequence reads: CASSLGDSLGNTIYF. CDR3 bases: TGCGCCAGCAGCTTGGGGGACAGCTTAGGAAACACCATATATTTT.

This chain links TRBV7-9 with TRBJ2-1, with D unresolved. Germline CDR1 is SEHNR and CDR2 is FQNEAQ (reference sequence). Between the trimmed V and J ends, which lost 1 base and 7 bases, there was a span of 8 bases. The CDR3 is 13 amino acids. The CDR3 region is CASSLVVRNEQFF. The CDR3 nucleotides read TGTGCCAGCAGCTTAGTCGTCCGGAATGAGCAGTTCTTC.

J is TRBJ2-3 and V is TRBV19, with TRBD2 matching over 8 bases. V was clipped by 9 bases and J by 6 bases; unmatched bases: 8. Germline V lookup: CDR1 LNHDA, CDR2 SQIVND (reference sequence). The CDR3 runs to 13 residues. The CDR3 coding sequence is TGTGCCAGGGTCGGGAGGGCCGCCGATACGCAGTATTTT. Protein sequence: CARVGRAADTQYF.

This clone came up once. The V call is TRBV30, the J call TRBJ2-6; D not certain. CDR1 is GTSNPN and CDR2 is SVGIG in the germline V gene (reference sequence). V was clipped by 7 bases and J by 0 bases, with 16 bases between them. The CDR3 totals 16 residues. CDR3 nucleotide sequence: TGTGCCTCCGCTAGGGATTGGATCTCTGGGGCCAACGTCCTGACTTTC. This codes for CASARDWISGANVLTF.

The chain couples TRBV29-1 to TRBJ2-1, with D tentatively TRBD2 (7 bases). This CDR3 has 14 residues. Germline CDR1 reads SQVTM; CDR2 reads ANQGSEA. V was trimmed by 4 bases and J by 5 bases, leaving 15 bases between them. The CDR3: CSVGRAGADNEQFF. The CDR3 nucleotides are TGCAGCGTTGGGAGGGCGGGGGCCGACAATGAGCAGTTCTTC.

This sequence joins TRBV28 and TRBJ2-3; D gene unclear. Trimming removed 3 bases at V and 2 bases at J, with 24 bases between. The CDR3 has 19 amino acids. Germline CDR1 reads MDHEN; CDR2 reads SYDVKM. CDR3 residues: CASSFGLFRSGSNTDTQYF. DNA for the CDR3: TGTGCCAGCAGTTTCGGTCTTTTTAGGTCGGGTTCCAACACAGATACGCAGTATTTT.

This clone was seen a single time. CDR3 in amino acids: CASSLGGLSNQPQHF. In nucleotides, the CDR3 is TGTGCCAGCAGCTTAGGTGGGCTTAGCAATCAGCCCCAGCATTTT. The chain is built from TRBV7-8 and TRBJ1-5; D is unresolved. There are 15 residues in the CDR3. CDR1 and CDR2 from the germline V gene are SGHVS and FQNEAQ. The V and J ends lost 1 base and 0 bases respectively, with 7 bases between them.

The chain employs TRBV5-6 and TRBJ1-5; TRBD1 might be the D (6 bases). Trimming took 4 bases from V and 2 from J, leaving 13 bases between them. The CDR3 consists of 15 residues. Per the germline V gene, CDR1 is SGHDT and CDR2 is YYEEEE. CDR3 sequence: CASSVTGKGNQPQHF. The DNA of the CDR3 is TGTGCCAGCAGCGTAACAGGGAAGGGCAATCAGCCCCAGCATTTT.

This chain uses TRBV11-2 with TRBJ2-7; possibly TRBD2 for D (5 bases). The CDR3 runs to 15 residues. Trimming shortened V by 0 bases and J by 7 bases, and 16 bases separated the two germline ends. The germline CDR1 and CDR2 sequences are SGHAT and FQNNGV. CDR3 DNA sequence: TGTGCCAGCAGCTTAGAATCAGGACTGCCGGGAGAGCAGTACTTC. Translation: CASSLESGLPGEQYF.

The chain recombines TRBV7-6 with TRBJ2-1; D is possibly TRBD2 (6 bases). The V and J ends lost 6 bases and 5 bases respectively, with 17 bases between them. Germline V lookup: CDR1 SGHVS, CDR2 FNYEAQ. CDR3 length equals 15 residues. In DNA, the CDR3 is TGTGCCAGCAGGTATGGACCCTCGGGGGACAATGAGCAGTTCTTC. It encodes CASRYGPSGDNEQFF.

This sequence joins TRBV4-1 and TRBJ2-5; TRBD2 matches at 9 bases. The CDR3 is 15 residues long. V trimming: 1 base; J trimming: 3 bases; junction bases outside the gene matches: 3. CDR1 is MGHRA and CDR2 is YSYEKL in the germline V gene. DNA for the CDR3: TGCGCCAGCAGCCAAGTGGGACTAGCTAAAGAGACCCAGTACTTC. Protein sequence: CASSQVGLAKETQYF.

This chain uses TRBV9 with TRBJ2-3, with 13 nucleotides matching TRBD2. V was clipped by 4 bases and J by 4 bases; unmatched bases: 9. The CDR3 runs 17 residues. Germline CDR1 SGDLS, CDR2 YYNGEE. In DNA, the CDR3 is TGTGCCAGCAGCCCGGCGACGGGACTAGCGGGGCCAGATACGCAGTATTTT. It translates to CASSPATGLAGPDTQYF.

The table lists this clone with a count of one. The rearrangement links TRBV6-5 to TRBJ2-7; 10 bases line up with TRBD1. Germline V lookup: CDR1 MNHEY, CDR2 SVGAGI. V lost 7 bases and J lost 4; bases outside the gene matches: 4. This CDR3 has 13 amino acids. The CDR3 bases are TGTGCCAGCAAGAGGGACAGGGGTTACGAGCAGTACTTC. It encodes CASKRDRGYEQYF.